Shown below are 23 T cell receptor beta chains from a single sample sequenced in a study of blood T cell repertoires in COVID-19. Libraries were prepared by immunoSEQ multiplex PCR; TCRdb keeps only in-frame clonotypes and omits some of them. The sample holds more than 200,000 clones, 75% to 90% seen once. Input material: peripheral blood. The receptors stem from a man aged 25 to 45 with active or convalescent COVID-19.

The rearrangement uses TRBV20-1 and TRBJ2-3; D is uncertain. V gave up 3 bases and J gave up 3 bases, with 7 bases separating them. Germline V gene lookup returns CDR1 DFQATT and CDR2 SNEGSKA (reference sequence). The CDR3 runs to 12 residues. In nucleotides, the CDR3 is TGCAGTGCTAGTATTGTAACAGATACGCAGTATTTT. Residues: CSASIVTDTQYF.

The chain carries TRBV5-6 and TRBJ2-5, with TRBD2 matching over 9 bases. J lost 1 base, V lost 0 bases, and 1 base had no gene match. This CDR3 spans 15 amino acids. Germline V gene lookup returns CDR1 SGHDT and CDR2 YYEEEE. CDR3: CASSLELAGQETQYF. The CDR3 region has the DNA TGTGCCAGCAGCTTGGAACTAGCGGGCCAAGAGACCCAGTACTTC.

This clone was observed once. The rearrangement uses TRBV7-9 and TRBJ1-4; D gene ambiguous. V was cut by 4 bases and J by 2 bases, with 14 bases left in between. The CDR3 runs to 16 residues. CDR1 is SEHNR, CDR2 FQNEAQ, per germline (reference sequence). CDR3 bases: TGTGCCAGCAGCTCATCGGACTCTGGGACTAATGAAAAACTGTTTTTT. This gives the protein CASSSSDSGTNEKLFF.

The V and J genes are TRBV9 and TRBJ2-7; D is unresolved. From germline, CDR1 is SGDLS and CDR2 YYNGEE. The CDR3 extends over 11 amino acids. V lost 5 bases and J 5 bases, leaving 8 bases between the germline ends. CDR3 protein: CASRLLHEQYF. Here the CDR3 DNA reads TGTGCCAGCAGATTACTCCACGAGCAGTACTTC.

The CDR3 here is CASSPPVGGYEQYF. The CDR3 DNA reads as TGTGCCAGCTCACCACCGGTCGGTGGTTACGAGCAGTACTTC. The chain uses TRBV18 and TRBJ2-7; D ambiguous. The V and J ends lost 0 bases and 4 bases respectively, with 10 bases between them. The CDR3 is 14 residues long. From germline, CDR1 is KGHSH and CDR2 LQKENI.

This rearrangement joins TRBV19 to TRBJ1-2, with D tentatively TRBD1 (5 bases). Between the trimmed V and J ends, which lost 1 base and 4 bases, there was a span of 13 bases. The CDR3 contains 15 residues. Germline CDR1 reads LNHDA; CDR2 reads SQIVND (reference sequence). CDR3 sequence: CASSIAQTEFYGYTF. The CDR3 DNA reads TGTGCCAGTAGTATAGCCCAGACAGAATTCTATGGCTACACCTTC. The whole variable domain, remainder taken from reference TRBV19 and TRBJ1-2, is DGGITQSPKYLFRKEGQNVTLSCEQNLNHDAMYWYRQDPGQGLRLIYYSQIVNDFQKGDIAEGYSVSREKKESFPLTVTSAQKNPTAFYLCASSIAQTEFYGYTFGSGTRLTVV.

CDR3 in DNA: TGTGCCAGCAGTCTGGGGGGTCGGGGTCAGCCCCAGCATTTT. This encodes CASSLGGRGQPQHF. The chain links TRBV6-5 to TRBJ1-5; weak D call: TRBD1 (5 bases). V was trimmed by 5 bases and J by 6 bases, leaving 14 bases between them. The germline V gene has CDR1 MNHEY and CDR2 SVGAGI. This CDR3 spans 14 amino acids.

The chain combines TRBV7-7 with TRBJ2-7, with a tentative D call TRBD1 (6 bases). Between the trimmed V and J ends, which lost 0 bases and 6 bases, there was a span of 9 bases. The CDR3 is 13 residues long. Germline CDR1 reads SSHAT; CDR2 reads FNYEAQ (reference sequence). The CDR3 coding sequence is TGTGCCAGCAGCTTAGCGAAGGGGGTCGAGCAGTACTTC. Its protein product is CASSLAKGVEQYF.

The V gene is TRBV3-1 (or the pseudogene TRBV3-2), the J gene TRBJ1-2; TRBD1 matches at 8 bases. This CDR3 region has 17 residues. CDR1 is LGHDT, CDR2 YNNKEL, per germline (reference sequence). After removal of 0 bases from V and 0 bases from J, the junction contained 6 bases not matched to a gene. The CDR3 region has the DNA TGTGCCAGCAGCCAAGATAGCGAGACAGGGGCTAACTATGGCTACACCTTC. Translated, it gives CASSQDSETGANYGYTF.

This sequence joins TRBV4-2 and TRBJ2-3; 10 positions agree with TRBD2. V was pared by 0 bases and J by 2 bases, with 8 bases of the junction left unmatched. This CDR3 spans 18 amino acids. Germline CDR1 is LGHNA and CDR2 is YNFKEQ. The chain's CDR3 is CASSQDGVAGGLTDTQYF. CDR3 DNA: TGTGCCAGCAGCCAAGATGGGGTAGCGGGGGGCCTCACAGATACGCAGTATTTT.

The genes are TRBV4-2 and TRBJ1-4; no firm D call. Deletions cut 2 bases from V and 2 bases from J, with 9 bases between. This CDR3 is 15 amino acids long. The germline V gene has CDR1 LGHNA and CDR2 YNFKEQ. This CDR3 is CASSQLTGTNEKLFF. DNA of the CDR3: TGTGCCAGCAGCCAACTTACGGGGACTAATGAAAAACTGTTTTTT.

A remark on this clone: At one of its ends the junction is not consistent with the germline gene, which may arise from a read error. This sequence joins TRBV29-1 and TRBJ1-1; tentative D call: TRBD1 (6 bases). The CDR3 is 12 amino acids. The germline V gene has CDR1 SQVTM and CDR2 ANQGSEA. The CDR3 loop is CSVEGTPGHWVF. In DNA, the CDR3 is TGCAGCGTTGAAGGGACCCCGGGACATTGGGTCTTT.

This chain connects TRBV7-2 to TRBJ2-3; 8 nucleotides align to TRBD1. V was clipped by 2 bases and J by 1 base; unmatched bases: 2. Germline-derived CDR1 and CDR2 are SGHTA and FQGNSA. The CDR3 contains 15 residues. The chain's CDR3 is CASSLRGQGTDTQYF. CDR3 nucleotides: TGTGCCAGCAGCTTAAGGGGACAGGGCACAGATACGCAGTATTTT.

The chain employs TRBV15 and TRBJ2-2; TRBD1 agrees at 8 bases. V was clipped by 6 bases and J by 6 bases; unmatched bases: 3. The CDR3 runs 13 residues. Germline-derived CDR1 and CDR2 are LNHNV and YYDKDF (reference sequence). CDR3 protein: CATRDRAAGELFF. CDR3 coding DNA: TGTGCCACCAGGGACAGGGCGGCCGGGGAGCTGTTTTTT.

With respect to this clone: An end of the junction does not agree with germline; a read error may underlie this. The chain carries TRBV5-4 and TRBJ1-2; TRBD1 matches 10 bases. This CDR3 region has 12 residues. Germline V gives CDR1 SGHNT, CDR2 YYREEE (reference sequence). Written as DNA, the CDR3 is TGTGCCAGCAGCTCAGGGACAGGGGCGAAAGCCTTC. Translated: CASSSGTGAKAF.

The J gene is TRBJ1-2, the V gene TRBV3-1 (or the pseudogene TRBV3-2), with TRBD1 identical over 10 bases. V dropped 6 bases and J dropped 7; count of bases not matched to a gene: 14. CDR1 and CDR2 (germline): LGHDT, YNNKEL (reference sequence). The CDR3 extends over 16 amino acids. The CDR3 nucleotides read TGTGCCAGCAGTCGCCGGGACAGGGGCCTTTCGTGTGGCTACACCTTC. Amino acids: CASSRRDRGLSCGYTF.

The chain combines TRBV9 with TRBJ2-2, with 7 positions matching TRBD2. Trimming cost V 0 bases and J 7 bases; bases outside gene matches: 9. This CDR3 has 16 residues. CDR1 is SGDLS, CDR2 YYNGEE, per germline. CDR3 protein: CASSVGQMGGNGELFF. The CDR3 region has the DNA TGTGCCAGCAGCGTAGGGCAGATGGGGGGGAACGGGGAGCTGTTTTTT.

The chain uses TRBV11-2 and TRBJ2-5; 8 bases agree with TRBD2. Germline V gene lookup returns CDR1 SGHAT and CDR2 FQNNGV. The V gene end was trimmed by 1 base and the J gene end by 4 bases; junction bases not matched to a gene: 11. The CDR3 contains 17 residues. CDR3 DNA: TGTGCCAGCAGCTTAGGGGGAGCGGGGGCCCCGGGAGAGACCCAGTACTTC. It translates to CASSLGGAGAPGETQYF.

The V and J genes are TRBV7-8 and TRBJ1-1; 9 positions agree with TRBD1. Germline trimming cut 5 bases from V and 0 bases from J; bases unmatched to any gene: 4. CDR1 and CDR2 (germline): SGHVS, FQNEAQ. CDR3 size: 15 residues. This CDR3 reads CASSRQGGLNTEAFF. The CDR3 region has the DNA TGTGCCAGCAGCAGACAGGGGGGATTGAACACTGAAGCTTTCTTT. The full variable domain, its missing parts supplied by reference TRBV7-8 and TRBJ1-1, is GAGVSQSPRYKVAKRGQDVALRCDPISGHVSLFWYQQALGQGPEFLTYFQNEAQLDKSGLPSDRFFAERPEGSVSTLKIQRTQQEDSAVYLCASSRQGGLNTEAFFGQGTRLTVV.

The chain carries TRBV20-1 and TRBJ1-1; no clear D gene. This CDR3 contains 13 residues. Germline assignment: CDR1 DFQATT and CDR2 SNEGSKA (reference sequence). Trimming shortened V by 3 bases and J by 6 bases, and 14 bases separated the two germline ends. CDR3 residues: CSASLGGYPEAFF. The CDR3 nucleotides read TGCAGTGCTAGTTTGGGAGGGTACCCTGAAGCTTTCTTT.

This sequence joins TRBV29-1 and TRBJ1-4; D uncertain. The CDR3 spans 15 residues. Germline V CDR1 and CDR2: SQVTM, ANQGSEA. The V gene lost 4 bases and the J gene lost 5 bases, with 17 bases spanning the gap. In DNA form, the CDR3 reads TGCAGCGTTGGTGGACTGGAGACCGAAAATGAAAAACTGTTTTTT. Its protein product is CSVGGLETENEKLFF.

J is TRBJ1-1 and V is TRBV13; 9 bases align to TRBD1. After removal of 4 bases from V and 1 base from J, the junction contained 1 base not matched to a gene. The CDR3 contains 14 residues. The germline gives CDR1 PRHDT, CDR2 FYEKMQ (reference sequence). CDR3: CASSSTGGNTEAFF. The CDR3 region has the DNA TGTGCCAGCAGCTCGACAGGGGGGAACACTGAAGCTTTCTTT.

The chain combines TRBV9 with TRBJ2-2, with D hard to call. The V and J ends lost 7 bases and 4 bases respectively, with 5 bases between them. Germline-derived CDR1 and CDR2 are SGDLS and YYNGEE. CDR3 length equals 11 residues. The CDR3 here is CASSFTGELFF. The CDR3 bases are TGTGCCAGCTCGTTCACCGGGGAGCTGTTTTTT.